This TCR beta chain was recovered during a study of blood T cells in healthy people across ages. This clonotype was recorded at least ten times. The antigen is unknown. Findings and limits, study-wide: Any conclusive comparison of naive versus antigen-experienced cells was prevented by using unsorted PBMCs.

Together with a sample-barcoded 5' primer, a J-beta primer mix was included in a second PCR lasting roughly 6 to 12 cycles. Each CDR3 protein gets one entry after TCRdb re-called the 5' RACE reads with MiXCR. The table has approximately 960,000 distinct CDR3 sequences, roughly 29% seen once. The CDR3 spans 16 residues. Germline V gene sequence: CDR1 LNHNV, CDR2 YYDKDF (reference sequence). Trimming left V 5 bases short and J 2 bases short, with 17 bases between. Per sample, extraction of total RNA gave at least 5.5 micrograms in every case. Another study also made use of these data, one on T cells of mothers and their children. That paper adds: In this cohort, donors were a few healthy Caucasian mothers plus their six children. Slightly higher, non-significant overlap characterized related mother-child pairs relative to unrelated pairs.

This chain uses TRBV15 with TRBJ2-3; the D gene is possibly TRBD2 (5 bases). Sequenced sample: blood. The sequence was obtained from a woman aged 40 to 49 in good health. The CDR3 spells CATSALFRGNTDTQYF. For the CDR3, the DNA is TGTGCCACCAGCGCCCTTTTTCGAGGGAACACAGATACGCAGTATTTT.